Sequencing of this TCR beta chain was carried out in a study of shared clonotypes between healthy human individuals. Study in general: For every donor, three CD4 naive, three CD4 memory, two CD8 naive and one CD8 memory plates were used.

Splitting of CD4+ cells produced CD45RA+ naive and CD45RA-negative memory subsets. Using immunoSEQ multiplex PCR, the repertoire was profiled, and TCRdb retains in-frame clones only, with some absent. The sample shows 780,000 or so clones, just under 75% of them seen only once. For this clone: As yet, its antigen is unknown.

Germline-derived CDR1 and CDR2 are GTSNPN and SVGIG (reference sequence). The CDR3 runs 13 residues. Trimming cost V 5 bases and J 3 bases, with 11 bases left between them. Study-wide results and limits: The represented genetic and exposure-history diversity was limited by the small number of donors. Rarefaction gave evidence that sorted-subset sequencing remained incomplete despite large depth.

This clonotype was obtained from a woman in her twenties or thirties in good health. What was sequenced was memory CD4+ T cells sorted from blood. Sample subset: CD45RA-negative fraction. The chain joins TRBV30 to TRBJ1-3; D perhaps matches TRBD1 (5 bases). The CDR3 region has the DNA TGTGCCTGGGGTCCAGGGTTTGGAAACACCATATATTTT. It is translated as CAWGPGFGNTIYF.